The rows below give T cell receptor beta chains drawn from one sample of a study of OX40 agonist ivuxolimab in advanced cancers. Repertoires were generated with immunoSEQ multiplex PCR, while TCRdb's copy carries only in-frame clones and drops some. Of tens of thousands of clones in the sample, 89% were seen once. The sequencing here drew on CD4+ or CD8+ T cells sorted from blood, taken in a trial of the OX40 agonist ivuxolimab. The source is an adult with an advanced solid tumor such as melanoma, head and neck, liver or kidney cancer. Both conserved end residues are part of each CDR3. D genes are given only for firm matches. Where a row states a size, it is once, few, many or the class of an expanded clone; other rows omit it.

CASSQGGVLAYNEQFF,TGCGCCAGCAGCCAAGGGGGGGTACTAGCGTACAATGAGCAGTTCTTC,.,TRBV4-1,TRBJ2-1,TRBD2
CASNAGGKSSYNEQFF,TGTGCCAGCAACGCGGGAGGGAAGTCGTCCTACAATGAGCAGTTCTTC,.,TRBV27,TRBJ2-1,TRBD2
CASSSDRNQPQHF,TGTGCCAGCAGCTCCGACAGGAATCAGCCCCAGCATTTT,few,TRBV5-4,TRBJ1-5,.
CASSANYEETQYF,TGTGCCAGCAGCGCAAACTACGAAGAGACCCAGTACTTC,.,TRBV7-2,TRBJ2-5,.
CASSPGQGNLNEQFF,TGTGCCAGCTCACCTGGACAGGGTAACCTCAATGAGCAGTTCTTC,.,TRBV18,TRBJ2-1,TRBD1
CAWSPPTQGQPQHF,TGTGCCTGGAGTCCACCTACTCAGGGCCAGCCCCAGCATTTT,.,TRBV30,TRBJ1-5,.
CASSLQGEETQYF,TGCGCCAGCAGCTTGCAGGGGGAGGAGACCCAGTACTTC,.,TRBV5-1,TRBJ2-5,TRBD1
CASMAPSGGNTEAFF,TGTGCCAGCATGGCTCCCTCAGGGGGAAACACTGAAGCTTTCTTT,.,TRBV28,TRBJ1-1,TRBD1
CASSQDRGGEAFF,TGTGCCAGCAGCCAGGACCGCGGAGGTGAAGCTTTCTTT,.,TRBV7-8,TRBJ1-1,.
CATSRGGPGEKLFF,TGTGCCACCAGCAGAGGGGGCCCAGGTGAAAAACTGTTTTTT,.,TRBV15,TRBJ1-4,.
CASSLTGVSGNTIYF,TGTGCCAGCAGCTTAACAGGAGTCTCTGGAAACACCATATATTTT,.,TRBV11-3,TRBJ1-3,.
CASSWDITVTQYF,TGCGCCAGCAGCTGGGACATTACGGTTACGCAGTATTTT,.,TRBV5-1,TRBJ2-3,.
CASSSGSESGNTIYF,TGTGCCAGCAGCTCGGGTAGTGAGTCTGGAAACACCATATATTTT,.,TRBV7-2,TRBJ1-3,.
CASSPLPGELFF,TGTGCCAGCAGCCCCCTCCCCGGGGAGCTGTTTTTT,many,TRBV7-2,TRBJ2-2,.
CASSLSFGSRNEKLFF,TGTGCCAGTAGTCTATCCTTTGGGTCGAGGAATGAAAAACTGTTTTTT,once,TRBV19,TRBJ1-4,.
CASSDTGFSGYTF,TGTGCCAGCAGCGATACAGGGTTCAGTGGCTACACCTTC,.,TRBV7-9,TRBJ1-2,.
CASSLGTDILPYEQYF,TGCGCCAGCAGCCTCGGGACAGATATCCTCCCATACGAGCAGTACTTC,once,TRBV5-1,TRBJ2-7,TRBD1
CASSPRQAEKLFF,TGTGCCAGCAGCCCAAGACAAGCTGAAAAACTGTTTTTT,.,TRBV7-9,TRBJ1-4,.
CSVGGVGDYGYTF,TGCAGCGTTGGAGGGGTTGGAGACTATGGCTACACCTTC,.,TRBV29-1,TRBJ1-2,.
CASSPGPYEQYF,TGTGCCAGCAGCCCTGGTCCCTACGAGCAGTACTTC,.,TRBV7-2,TRBJ2-7,.
CASSGLGTAEAFF,TGTGCCAGCTCAGGTCTAGGAACGGCTGAAGCTTTCTTT,.,TRBV18,TRBJ1-1,.
CASSLSFNEQFF,TGCGCCAGCAGCCTGTCTTTCAATGAGCAGTTCTTC,.,TRBV5-1,TRBJ2-1,.
CASSLLTGARNTIYF,TGTGCCAGCAGTCTCCTGACAGGGGCACGAAACACCATATATTTT,.,TRBV28,TRBJ1-3,TRBD1
CASSPGTGVYEQYF,TGTGCCAGCTCACCAGGGACAGGGGTCTACGAGCAGTACTTC,.,TRBV18,TRBJ2-7,TRBD1
CASSLGGSGNTIYF,TGTGCCAGCAGCTTGGGCGGCTCGGGAAACACCATATATTTT,.,TRBV5-6,TRBJ1-3,.
CASSSNRGRNEQYF,TGTGCCAGCAGCTCCAACAGGGGTAGGAACGAGCAGTACTTC,.,TRBV7-9,TRBJ2-7,TRBD1
CASSISRGTLQETQYF,TGTGCCAGTAGTATAAGTAGAGGGACCCTCCAAGAGACCCAGTACTTC,.,TRBV19,TRBJ2-5,.
CASSIGGGEGDQPQHF,TGTGCCAGTAGTATAGGGGGAGGGGAAGGGGATCAGCCCCAGCATTTT,.,TRBV19,TRBJ1-5,.
CASSRPGGGELFF,TGCGCCAGCAGCCGACCAGGGGGCGGGGAGCTGTTTTTT,once,TRBV5-1,TRBJ2-2,TRBD1
CASSQLAGGFYNEQFF,TGTGCCAGCAGCCAACTAGCGGGAGGGTTCTACAATGAGCAGTTCTTC,.,TRBV28,TRBJ2-1,TRBD2
CASSQVGLAGGLPGELFF,TGTGCCAGCAGCCAAGTGGGATTAGCGGGAGGCCTCCCCGGGGAGCTGTTTTTT,.,TRBV4-2,TRBJ2-2,TRBD2
CASSFEGWNQPQHF,TGTGCCAGCAGCTTTGAGGGTTGGAATCAGCCCCAGCATTTT,.,TRBV7-9,TRBJ1-5,.
CASSFRGGGTEAFF,TGTGCCAGCAGTTTCCGGGGGGGCGGCACTGAAGCTTTCTTT,.,TRBV5-4,TRBJ1-1,.
CASSLGRLSGGNQPQHF,TGTGCCAGCAGCTTAGGACGGCTTTCGGGTGGCAATCAGCCCCAGCATTTT,.,TRBV13,TRBJ1-5,.
CASSQPTGVVNTEAFF,TGTGCCAGCAGCCAACCTACAGGGGTCGTTAACACTGAAGCTTTCTTT,.,TRBV14,TRBJ1-1,TRBD1
CASSYDNVRISYTF,TGTGCCAGCAGTTACGATAATGTGCGGATTAGCTACACCTTC,.,TRBV6-5,TRBJ1-2,.
CASSQGTSGNPSTDTQYF,TGCGCCAGCAGCCAAGGGACTAGCGGGAATCCCTCCACAGATACGCAGTATTTT,.,TRBV4-3,TRBJ2-3,TRBD2
CASRGGGTYNEQFF,TGCGCCAGCCGGGGCGGGGGCACCTACAATGAGCAGTTCTTC,.,TRBV5-1,TRBJ2-1,.
CASSEVSTDTQYF,TGTGCCAGTAGTGAGGTTAGCACAGATACGCAGTATTTT,.,TRBV19,TRBJ2-3,.
CASRKGVGGASPLHF,TGTGCCAGCAGGAAGGGGGTCGGCGGGGCTTCACCCCTCCACTTT,few,TRBV6-5,TRBJ1-6,.
CASSLGQGAQDGYTF,TGCGCCAGCAGCTTGGGGCAGGGGGCTCAAGATGGCTACACCTTC,.,TRBV5-1,TRBJ1-2,TRBD1
CAWSLANSYNEQFF,TGTGCCTGGAGTCTAGCGAACTCCTACAATGAGCAGTTCTTC,.,TRBV30,TRBJ2-1,.
CASSSGTAGNEQFF,TGCGCCAGCAGCTCCGGGACTGCCGGTAATGAGCAGTTCTTC,.,TRBV5-1,TRBJ2-1,.
CASRSIPGTGGLGGYTF,TGTGCCAGCAGATCAATTCCCGGGACAGGGGGCCTAGGCGGCTACACCTTC,.,TRBV9,TRBJ1-2,TRBD1
CASSLAETSGFMEQFF,TGCGCCAGCAGCTTGGCCGAGACTAGCGGTTTTATGGAGCAGTTCTTC,.,TRBV5-1,TRBJ2-1,TRBD2
CASSLAIAGGPIGETQYF,TGTGCCAGCAGCTTAGCGATCGCGGGGGGCCCTATCGGAGAGACCCAGTACTTC,.,TRBV7-2,TRBJ2-5,TRBD2
CASRSPGLEKETQYF,TGTGCCAGCCGTAGCCCGGGACTAGAAAAAGAGACCCAGTACTTC,.,TRBV28,TRBJ2-5,TRBD2
CASSTGRGTGTEAFF,TGCGCCAGCAGCACCGGTAGGGGGACAGGCACTGAAGCTTTCTTT,.,TRBV5-1,TRBJ1-1,TRBD1
CASSYLEFYEQYF,TGTGCCAGCAGTTACTTAGAATTCTACGAGCAGTACTTC,.,TRBV6-5,TRBJ2-7,.
CASRPTGGGGYTF,TGTGCCAGCAGGCCGACGGGTGGAGGCGGCTACACCTTC,.,TRBV6-5,TRBJ1-2,.
CASSLGSGENTGELFF,TGTGCCAGCAGCTTGGGGAGCGGGGAGAACACCGGGGAGCTGTTTTTT,.,TRBV5-4,TRBJ2-2,TRBD2
CASAANTEAFF,TGTGCCTCTGCGGCGAACACTGAAGCTTTCTTT,.,TRBV30,TRBJ1-1,.
CASSLGGTLGHEKLFF,TGTGCCAGCAGCTTAGGGGGCACCCTCGGGCATGAAAAACTGTTTTTT,many,TRBV7-9,TRBJ1-4,.
CASSVGTGRGQPQHF,TGTGCCAGCAGCGTAGGAACAGGCCGGGGACAGCCCCAGCATTTT,.,TRBV9,TRBJ1-5,.
CAWSQNNEQFF,TGTGCCTGGAGCCAGAACAATGAGCAGTTCTTC,.,TRBV30,TRBJ2-1,.
CASSIWTSGRTYNEQFF,TGTGCCAGCAGCATCTGGACTAGCGGGAGAACCTACAATGAGCAGTTCTTC,.,TRBV5-8,TRBJ2-1,TRBD2
CASSSTGLIGDEKLFF,TGTGCCAGCAGCTCTACCGGGCTTATAGGAGATGAAAAACTGTTTTTT,.,TRBV5-8,TRBJ1-4,.
CASSLKGGPTEAFF,TGTGCCAGCAGCTTAAAGGGAGGTCCCACTGAAGCTTTCTTT,.,TRBV7-3,TRBJ1-1,.
CASSLSRTLGEQFF,TGCGCCAGCAGCTTAAGCCGGACCCTGGGGGAGCAGTTCTTC,.,TRBV5-1,TRBJ2-1,.